Shown below are 9 T cell receptor beta chains from a single sample sequenced in a study of blood T cell repertoires in COVID-19. Produced via immunoSEQ multiplex PCR; TCRdb's table is partial and in-frame only. There are roughly 500,000 clones in the sample; 75% to 90% occur only once, and approximately 0.9% lies in the top ten. Sequenced: peripheral blood. All receptors come from a man aged 18 to 30 with COVID-19, enrolled during active disease.

V usage is TRBV5-6 and J usage is TRBJ2-5, with D unresolved. The V end lost 1 base, the J end lost 0 bases, and 7 bases lay between the germline ends. In germline, CDR1 is SGHDT, CDR2 YYEEEE. This CDR3 region has 14 residues. The CDR3 is CASSLRAYQETQYF. The DNA for the CDR3 is TGTGCCAGCAGCTTGAGAGCGTACCAAGAGACCCAGTACTTC.

The gene calls are TRBV12-3 or TRBV12-4 and TRBJ2-2; no clear D. Trimming removed 7 bases at V and 8 bases at J, with 8 bases between. The CDR3 totals 11 residues. Here the CDR3 DNA reads TGTGCCAGCACCTCGAGGGGGGAGCTGTTTTTT. Translated: CASTSRGELFF.

In the case of this clone: The junction does not match germline at one end; this may be a read error. The V call is TRBV6-5, the J call TRBJ1-6; a weak D match, TRBD1 (5 bases). Germline CDR1 is MNHEY and CDR2 is SVGAGI. The CDR3 sequence is 13 residues long. CDR3 in DNA: TGTGCCGGCAGTACCGGGGGGGATTCACCCCTCCACTTT. It translates to CAGSTGGDSPLHF.

J is TRBJ2-7 and V is TRBV6-5; TRBD2 matches at 10 bases. V trimming: 7 bases; J trimming: 3 bases; junction bases outside the gene matches: 9. The CDR3 has 15 amino acids. The germline V gene has CDR1 MNHEY and CDR2 SVGAGI. The CDR3 sequence is CASTLSGTSVYEQYF. In DNA form, the CDR3 reads TGTGCCAGCACCCTTTCTGGGACTAGCGTCTACGAGCAGTACTTC.

The sample holds a few counts of this clone. The chain combines TRBV5-4 with TRBJ2-7; a weak D match, TRBD2 (6 bases). The CDR3 consists of 13 residues. Per the germline V gene, CDR1 is SGHNT and CDR2 is YYREEE (reference sequence). V was trimmed by 0 bases and J by 5 bases, leaving 9 bases between them. CDR3 residues: CASSLVGTHEQYF. CDR3 in DNA: TGTGCCAGCAGCTTGGTCGGGACTCACGAGCAGTACTTC.

The gene calls are TRBV6-5 and TRBJ2-7, with D tentatively TRBD2 (6 bases). The CDR3 runs 15 residues. Germline CDR1 reads MNHEY; CDR2 reads SVGAGI. Deletions cut 7 bases from V and 6 bases from J, with 22 bases between. In nucleotides, the CDR3 is TGTGCCAGCACCACTACGGGCGGGAAGGCTCTCGAGCAGTACTTC. Translation gives CASTTTGGKALEQYF.

This chain connects TRBV10-2 to TRBJ2-7; 9 positions agree with TRBD1. The CDR3 is made up of 13 amino acids. From germline, CDR1 is WSHSY and CDR2 SAAADI. J was trimmed by 6 bases and V by 6 bases; bases with no gene match: 6. The CDR3: CASRRATGGEQYF. As DNA, the CDR3 is TGCGCCAGCAGGAGGGCGACAGGGGGCGAGCAGTACTTC.

V and J are TRBV11-3 and TRBJ1-3; D is undetermined. V shed 3 bases and J shed 2 bases, with 5 bases lying between them. This CDR3 is 13 amino acids long. Germline CDR1 reads SGHNT; CDR2 reads YENEEA. The CDR3 DNA sequence: TGTGCCAGCAGCTTCAGTACTGGAAACACCATATATTTT. Translating it yields CASSFSTGNTIYF.

CDR3 in amino acids: CASSQRSGGPYEQYF. The CDR3 DNA sequence: TGTGCCAGCAGCCAAAGAAGCGGGGGTCCCTACGAGCAGTACTTC. The chain is built from TRBV3-1 (or the pseudogene TRBV3-2) and TRBJ2-7; 8 positions match TRBD2. V gave up 2 bases and J gave up 2 bases; unmatched junction bases: 5. This CDR3 is 15 amino acids long. CDR1 is LGHDT, CDR2 YNNKEL, per germline (reference sequence).